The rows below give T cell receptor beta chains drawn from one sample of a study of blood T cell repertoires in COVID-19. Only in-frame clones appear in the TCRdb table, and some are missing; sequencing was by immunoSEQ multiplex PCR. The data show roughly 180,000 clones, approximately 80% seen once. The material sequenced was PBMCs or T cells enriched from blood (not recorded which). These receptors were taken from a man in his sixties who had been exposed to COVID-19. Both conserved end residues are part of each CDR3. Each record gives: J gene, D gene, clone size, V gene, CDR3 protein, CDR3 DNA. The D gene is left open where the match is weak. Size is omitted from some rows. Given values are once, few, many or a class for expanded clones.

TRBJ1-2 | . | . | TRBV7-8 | CASSPPLGQGANYGYTF | TGTGCCAGCAGCCCTCCCTTAGGGCAGGGTGCTAACTATGGCTACACCTTC
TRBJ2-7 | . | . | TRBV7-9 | CASTLSAEQYF | TGTGCCAGCACTCTAAGCGCGGAGCAGTACTTC
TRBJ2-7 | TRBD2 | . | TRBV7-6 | CASSPTSGSLPYEQYF | TGTGCCAGCAGCCCAACTAGCGGGAGCCTACCCTACGAGCAGTACTTC
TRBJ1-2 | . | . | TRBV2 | CASSYWTDPGYTF | TGTGCCAGCAGTTACTGGACAGATCCTGGCTACACCTTC
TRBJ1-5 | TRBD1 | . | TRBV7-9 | CASSTSGGGNQPQHF | TGTGCCAGCAGCACCTCAGGGGGTGGCAATCAGCCCCAGCATTTT
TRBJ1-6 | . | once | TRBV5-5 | CASSLEAIYNSPLHF | TGTGCCAGCAGCTTGGAAGCGATCTATAATTCACCCCTCCACTTT
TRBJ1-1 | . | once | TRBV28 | CASSLVWAGGGTEAFF | TGTGCCAGCAGTTTAGTTTGGGCTGGGGGAGGCACTGAAGCTTTCTTT
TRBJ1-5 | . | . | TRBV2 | CASSVGPNSNQPQHF | TGTGCCAGCAGTGTTGGGCCTAATAGCAATCAGCCCCAGCATTTT
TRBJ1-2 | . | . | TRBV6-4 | CASSESFGQGYGYTF | TGTGCCAGCAGTGAAAGCTTCGGGCAGGGCTATGGCTACACCTTC
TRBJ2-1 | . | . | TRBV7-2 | CASSARTRNEQFF | TGTGCCAGCAGCGCTCGGACTCGCAATGAGCAGTTCTTC
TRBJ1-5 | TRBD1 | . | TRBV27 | CASSQNPGGLQPQHF | TGTGCCAGCAGCCAAAACCCAGGGGGCTTGCAGCCCCAGCATTTT
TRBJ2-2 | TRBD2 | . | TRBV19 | CASSTTTSGRRTGELFF | TGTGCCAGTAGCACCACCACTAGCGGGAGACGGACCGGGGAGCTGTTTTTT
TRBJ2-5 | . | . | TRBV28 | CASSSSGIGVGETQYF | TGTGCCAGCAGTTCATCGGGAATTGGGGTTGGAGAGACCCAGTACTTC
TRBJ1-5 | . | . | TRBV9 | CASSVELNQPQHF | TGTGCCAGCAGCGTAGAACTCAATCAGCCCCAGCATTTT
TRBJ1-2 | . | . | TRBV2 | CASTFREARYGYTF | TGTGCCAGCACGTTCAGGGAGGCGAGATATGGCTACACCTTC